This T cell receptor beta chain was captured in a study of liver allograft versus peripheral blood T cells. On the study more broadly: Transplanted-liver and recipient peripheral blood T cell receptor repertoires were compared.

CDR1 and CDR2 (germline): MDHEN, SYDVKM. The CDR3 has 15 amino acids. Trimming stripped 6 bases from V and 6 bases from J, with 21 bases between. Study-level results: Reportedly, the T cell receptor repertoires inside liver allografts were not the same as those in peripheral blood.

One entry per CDR3 protein results from TCRdb running MiXCR on the reads. The repertoire consists of roughly 10,000 distinct CDR3 sequences, with about a fifth occurring once and the leading ten covering 1.7%. Concerning this clonotype itself: Its matching antigen is unknown.

The TCR comes from a human patient who had a liver transplant. Some T cells may arise from the graft donor. The chain has TRBV28 and TRBJ2-7; D is possibly TRBD2 (6 bases). The DNA of the CDR3 is TGTGCCAGCAGAGCGGACTTAGGAGGGAAGGGCGAGCAGTACTTC. Amino acids: CASRADLGGKGEQYF.